This record covers a single T cell receptor beta chain. The CDR3 is 14 amino acids. Germline CDR1 reads SGHTA; CDR2 reads FQGTGA. Between the trimmed V and J ends, which lost 6 bases and 2 bases, there was a span of 13 bases. These data come from a study of blood T cell repertoires in COVID-19. At the level of the study: T cells, B-cell-depleted T cells, or PBMCs provided the cDNA or gDNA that served as material.

The study recruited people aged about 18 to 95 years across about two dozen US areas. In the source study's methods: How many nucleated cells were present was estimated from reference gene primer amplification. This table comes from immunoSEQ multiplex PCR, and its TCRdb copy is limited to in-frame clones, with some not included. Clone size and the V and J calls come from that table; the DNA yielded D and trimming. The data contain about 200,000 clones, 65% to 90% of them singletons. Sequencing was carried out using PBMCs or T cells enriched from blood (not recorded which). This chain joins TRBV7-3 and TRBJ1-1; weak D call: TRBD1 (6 bases). This receptor was identified in a woman between 40 and 50 years old with acute COVID-19. The CDR3 reads CASSKTGGNTEAFF. The DNA for the CDR3 is TGTGCCAGCAGTAAGACAGGAGGAAACACTGAAGCTTTCTTT.